This is a list of T cell receptor beta chains from one sample in a study of Tregs in tolerant kidney transplant recipients. The data were produced by immunoSEQ multiplex PCR, yet TCRdb's version contains in-frame clones alone and is incomplete. The sample yields about 1,400 clones, around 41% seen once. Which antigens these TCRs recognize remains unknown. The sequenced sample consisted of Tregs from blood grown in culture. These receptors came from a human donor in good health. CDR3s include the opening cysteine and the closing phenylalanine or tryptophan. D genes are given only for firm matches. Clone size is stated in some rows and not others, as once, few, many or a class when expanded.

>TRBV6-1|TRBJ1-2|TRBD1|NA
TGTGCCAGCAACCCCGTGAGGGGGCGCGTCTATGGCTACACCTTC
CASNPVRGRVYGYTF
>TRBV5-6|TRBJ2-7|NA|NA
TGTGCCAGCAGCCGATCAGGCACAAGGTCCTACGAGCAGTACTTC
CASSRSGTRSYEQYF
>TRBV5-5|TRBJ2-5|NA|medium-sized
TGTGCCAGCAGGATAGGCGCCCAAGAGACCCAGTACTTC
CASRIGAQETQYF
>TRBV6-5|TRBJ1-6|NA|few
TGTGCCAGCAGTTATGGAGACAGGCTAAGTTCACCCCTCCACTTT
CASSYGDRLSSPLHF
>TRBV7-9|TRBJ1-1|NA|few
TGTGCCAGCAGTCTCCTTGGCGTTGAAGCTTTCTTT
CASSLLGVEAFF
>TRBV19|TRBJ1-2|NA|large
TGTGCCAGTAGTATAGTAGGACAGCGGCTGATATATGGCTACACCTTC
CASSIVGQRLIYGYTF
>TRBV7-3|TRBJ1-2|NA|NA
TGTGCCAGCAGTCGGATCCGTGGGCTTGGCTATGGCTACACCTTC
CASSRIRGLGYGYTF
>TRBV6-1|TRBJ1-2|TRBD1|medium-sized
TGTGCCAGCGGGAATTACAGGGGGGTCGATGACTACACCTTC
CASGNYRGVDDYTF
>TRBV2|TRBJ2-7|TRBD2|medium-sized
TGTGCCAGCGTTTTGCGGGAGGTCTCCTACGAGCAGTACTTC
CASVLREVSYEQYF
>TRBV6-5|TRBJ2-7|NA|NA
TGTGCCAGCATCTTAAATGGTGGTGACTCCTACGAGCAGTACTTC
CASILNGGDSYEQYF
>TRBV7-6|TRBJ2-7|NA|NA
TGTGCCAGCAGCCTCGGACGGAGGCCCACTTTCGAGCAGTACTTC
CASSLGRRPTFEQYF
>TRBV5-6|TRBJ1-2|NA|NA
TGTGCCAGCAGCTTTCGGGGGGTATTCGGTCCGGGCTACACCTTC
CASSFRGVFGPGYTF
>TRBV6-5|TRBJ2-7|NA|few
TGTGCCAGCAAGTCCAAACCCTACGAGCAGTACTTC
CASKSKPYEQYF
>TRBV5-4|TRBJ1-1|TRBD1|few
TGTGCCAGCAGTCCGGACAGGGGGGCCTTGAACACTGAAGCTTTCTTT
CASSPDRGALNTEAFF
>TRBV5-4|TRBJ1-2|NA|NA
TGCGCCAGCAGCTTCCCCCCGAGGGGCTACACCTTC
CASSFPPRGYTF
>TRBV4-2|TRBJ1-2|NA|NA
TGTGCCAGCAGCTTGACCGGGGACTATGGCTACACCTTC
CASSLTGDYGYTF
>TRBV28|TRBJ1-2|TRBD1|NA
TGTGCCAGCAGTACCGGGACAGGGCTTGGCTACACCTTC
CASSTGTGLGYTF
>TRBV6-1|TRBJ1-5|NA|hyperexpanded
TGTGCCAGCATGTTCAATCAGCCCCAGCATTTT
CASMFNQPQHF
>TRBV7-9|TRBJ1-2|NA|NA
TGTGCCAGCAGCTTGACCGGGGACTATGGCTACACCTTC
CASSLTGDYGYTF
>TRBV18|TRBJ2-5|TRBD1|NA
TGTGCCAGCTCACTAGGGACAGGGCTGGAGACCCAGTACTTC
CASSLGTGLETQYF
>TRBV7-6|TRBJ2-7|NA|NA
TGTGCCAGCAGCTTATGGGGGACCCCTCGCGAGCAGTACTTC
CASSLWGTPREQYF
>TRBV7-3|TRBJ2-5|NA|medium-sized
TGTGCCAGCGGAGAGACCCAGTACTTC
CASGETQYF
>TRBV5-4|TRBJ1-2|TRBD1|NA
TGTGCCACCAGTGATCCGGGACAGGGGGCAGGCTACACCTTC
CATSDPGQGAGYTF
>TRBV23-1|TRBJ1-4|TRBD1|NA
TGCGCCAGCGGCCTGGACAGGATGAAGGAAAAACTGTTTTTT
CASGLDRMKEKLFF
>TRBV16|TRBJ1-5|NA|few
TGTGCCAGCGCCTCTCAGGGGAATCAGCCCCAGCATTTT
CASASQGNQPQHF
>TRBV18|TRBJ1-6|NA|few
TGTGCCAGCTCACCAGCCCTAGAGGCCTCACCCCTCCACTTT
CASSPALEASPLHF
>TRBV5-5|TRBJ1-2|TRBD1|few
TGTGCCAGCAGCCAAGATCTCCGGCTCGAGACAGGGGATTTTGGCTACACCTTC
CASSQDLRLETGDFGYTF
>TRBV7-8|TRBJ1-2|NA|NA
TGTGCCAGCAGTCGGATCCGTGGGCTTGGCTATGGCTACACCTTC
CASSRIRGLGYGYTF
>TRBV11-3|TRBJ2-7|NA|NA
TGTGCCAGCAGCTCCGGGTCGATATTAAACTACGAGCAGTACTTC
CASSSGSILNYEQYF
>TRBV6-5|TRBJ2-7|NA|NA
TGTGCCAGCAGAGGGAGGACCGGTGGGGAGCAGTACTTC
CASRGRTGGEQYF
>TRBV7-3|TRBJ2-2|NA|NA
TGTGCCAGCAGCCCGGCCCGCCAAGGGGCGGGACGTAAGCTGTTTTTT
CASSPARQGAGRKLFF
>TRBV4-2|TRBJ2-3|NA|NA
TGTGCCAGCAGCCTCACTACAGGAGAGACAGATACGCAGTATTTT
CASSLTTGETDTQYF
>TRBV6-1|TRBJ2-3|NA|medium-sized
TGTGCCAGCAGTGGACCAGATAGAGATACGCAGTATTTT
CASSGPDRDTQYF
>TRBV11-2|TRBJ1-2|TRBD1|few
TGTGCCAGCAGCTTAGCCCCGACAGGGGGCTACTATGGCTACACCTTC
CASSLAPTGGYYGYTF
>TRBV11-1|TRBJ2-7|NA|NA
TGTGCCAGCAGCTTAGGGGGTGCGGGTGAGCAGTACTTC
CASSLGGAGEQYF
>TRBV7-2|TRBJ2-2|NA|NA
TGTGCCAGCACCATTCTTTGGGTTCGGGGAGCTGTTTTT
CASTILWVRGAVF
>TRBV7-4|TRBJ1-6|TRBD1|once
TGTGCCAGCAGCTTCGGGACAGTTAATTCACCCCTCCACTTT
CASSFGTVNSPLHF